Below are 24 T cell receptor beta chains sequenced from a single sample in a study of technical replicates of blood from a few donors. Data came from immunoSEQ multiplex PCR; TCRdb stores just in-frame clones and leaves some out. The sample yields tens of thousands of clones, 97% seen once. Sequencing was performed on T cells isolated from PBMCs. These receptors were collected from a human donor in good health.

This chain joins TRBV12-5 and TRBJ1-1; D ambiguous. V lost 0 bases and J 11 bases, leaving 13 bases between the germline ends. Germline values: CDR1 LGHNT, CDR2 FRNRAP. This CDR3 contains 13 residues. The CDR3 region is CASGLVLSGGAFF. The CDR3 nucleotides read TGTGCTAGTGGTTTGGTACTTAGTGGAGGGGCTTTCTTT.

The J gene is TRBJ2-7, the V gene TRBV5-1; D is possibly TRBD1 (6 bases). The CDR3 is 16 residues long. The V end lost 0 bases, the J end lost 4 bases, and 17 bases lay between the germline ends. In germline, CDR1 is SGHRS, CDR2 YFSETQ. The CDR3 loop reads CASSLGQAKALYEQYF. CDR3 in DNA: TGCGCCAGCAGCTTGGGACAGGCGAAGGCACTATACGAGCAGTACTTC.

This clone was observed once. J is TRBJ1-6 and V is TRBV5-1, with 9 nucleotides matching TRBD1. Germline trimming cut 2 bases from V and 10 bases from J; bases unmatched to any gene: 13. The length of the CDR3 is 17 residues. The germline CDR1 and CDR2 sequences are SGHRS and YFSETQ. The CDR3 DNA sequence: TGCGCCAGCAGCTTAACCGGGACAGGGCAAACGGTATCACCCCTCCACTTT. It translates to CASSLTGTGQTVSPLHF.

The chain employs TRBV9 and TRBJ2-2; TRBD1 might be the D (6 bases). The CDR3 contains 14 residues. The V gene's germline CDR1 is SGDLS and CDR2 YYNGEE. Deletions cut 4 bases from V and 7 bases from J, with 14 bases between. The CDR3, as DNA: TGTGCCAGCAGCTCCCCCGGGACATACGGGGAGCTGTTTTTT. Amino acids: CASSSPGTYGELFF.

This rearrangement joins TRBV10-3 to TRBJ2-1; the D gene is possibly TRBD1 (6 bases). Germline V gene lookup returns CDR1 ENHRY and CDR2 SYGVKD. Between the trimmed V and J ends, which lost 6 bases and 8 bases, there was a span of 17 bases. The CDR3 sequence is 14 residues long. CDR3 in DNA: TGTGCCATCAGGTGGGGGCGAGGCAGTGATGAGCAGTTCTTC. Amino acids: CAIRWGRGSDEQFF.

CDR3 residues: CSARHSQAQYF. The CDR3 bases are TGCAGTGCTAGGCACTCCCAGGCGCAGTACTTC. V is TRBV20-1 and J is TRBJ2-7; D is unclear. Trimming pared 3 bases from V and 9 bases from J, leaving 12 bases between. The germline CDR1 and CDR2 sequences are DFQATT and SNEGSKA (reference sequence). This CDR3 has 11 residues.

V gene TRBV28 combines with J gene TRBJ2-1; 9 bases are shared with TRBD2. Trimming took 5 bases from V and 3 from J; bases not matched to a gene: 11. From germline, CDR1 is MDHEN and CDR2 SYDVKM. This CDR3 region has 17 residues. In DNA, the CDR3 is TGTGCCAGCAGTCCGATTAAGACTAGCGGAGACTACAATGAGCAGTTCTTC. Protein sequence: CASSPIKTSGDYNEQFF.

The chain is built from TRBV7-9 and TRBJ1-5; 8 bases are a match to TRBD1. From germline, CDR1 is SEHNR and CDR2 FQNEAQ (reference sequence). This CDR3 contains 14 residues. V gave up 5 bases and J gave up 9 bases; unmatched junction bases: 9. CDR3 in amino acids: CASSPGQGNRPQHF. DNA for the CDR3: TGTGCCAGCAGCCCAGGACAGGGAAACAGGCCCCAGCATTTT.

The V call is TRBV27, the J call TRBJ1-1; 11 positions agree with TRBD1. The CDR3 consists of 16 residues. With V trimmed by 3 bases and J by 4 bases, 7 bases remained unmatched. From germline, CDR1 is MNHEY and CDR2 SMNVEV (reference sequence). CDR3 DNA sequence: TGTGCCAGCAGTTTCCCGAGGGGACAGGGGGGCACTGAAGCTTTCTTT. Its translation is CASSFPRGQGGTEAFF.

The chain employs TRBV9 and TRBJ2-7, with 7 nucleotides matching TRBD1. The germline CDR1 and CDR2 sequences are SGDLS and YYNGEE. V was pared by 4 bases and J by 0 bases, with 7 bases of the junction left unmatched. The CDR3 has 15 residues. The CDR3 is CASSISGQDSYEQYF. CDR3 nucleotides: TGTGCCAGCAGCATAAGTGGACAGGACTCCTACGAGCAGTACTTC.

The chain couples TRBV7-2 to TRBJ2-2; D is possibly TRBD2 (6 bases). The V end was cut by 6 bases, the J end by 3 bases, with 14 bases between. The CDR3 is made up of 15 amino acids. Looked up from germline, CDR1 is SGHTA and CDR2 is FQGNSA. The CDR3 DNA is TGTGCCAGCAGTCCAGTCGGGGGTTACACCGGGGAGCTGTTTTTT. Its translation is CASSPVGGYTGELFF. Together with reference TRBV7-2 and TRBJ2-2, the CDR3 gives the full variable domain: GAGVSQSPSNKVTEKGKDVELRCDPISGHTALYWYRQSLGQGLEFLIYFQGNSAPDKSGLPSDRFSAERTGGSVSTLTIQRTQQEDSAVYLCASSPVGGYTGELFFGEGSRLTVL.

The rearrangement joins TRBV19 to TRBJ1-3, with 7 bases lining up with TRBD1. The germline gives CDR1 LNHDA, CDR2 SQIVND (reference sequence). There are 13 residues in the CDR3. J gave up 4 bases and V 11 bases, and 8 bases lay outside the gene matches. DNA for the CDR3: TGTGCCTCAGGGGGAAGGGCAGGAAACACCATATATTTT. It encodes CASGGRAGNTIYF.

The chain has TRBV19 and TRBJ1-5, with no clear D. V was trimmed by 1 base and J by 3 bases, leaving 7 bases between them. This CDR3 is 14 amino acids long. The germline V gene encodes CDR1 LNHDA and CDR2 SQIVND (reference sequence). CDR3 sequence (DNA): TGTGCCAGTAGTATAGGAGGTTTCAATCAGCCCCAGCATTTT. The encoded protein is CASSIGGFNQPQHF.

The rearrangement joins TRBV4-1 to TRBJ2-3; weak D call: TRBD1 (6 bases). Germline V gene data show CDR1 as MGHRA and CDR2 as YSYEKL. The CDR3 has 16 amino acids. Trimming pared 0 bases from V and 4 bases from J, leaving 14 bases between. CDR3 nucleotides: TGCGCCAGCAGCCAAGACCCCAGGGGTTTCGCAGATACGCAGTATTTT. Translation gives CASSQDPRGFADTQYF.

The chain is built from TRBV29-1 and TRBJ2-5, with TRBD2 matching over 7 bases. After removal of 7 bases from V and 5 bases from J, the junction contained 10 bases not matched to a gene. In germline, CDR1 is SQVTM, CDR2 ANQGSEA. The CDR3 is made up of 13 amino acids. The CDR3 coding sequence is TGCAGCGCCTTAAAAACCGGGGGGGAGACCCAGTACTTC. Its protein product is CSALKTGGETQYF.

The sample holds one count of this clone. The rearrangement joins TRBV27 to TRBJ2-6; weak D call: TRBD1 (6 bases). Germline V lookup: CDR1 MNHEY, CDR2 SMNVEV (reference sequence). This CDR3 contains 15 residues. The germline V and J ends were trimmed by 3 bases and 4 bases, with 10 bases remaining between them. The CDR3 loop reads CASSFQGLGANVLTF. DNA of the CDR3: TGTGCCAGCAGTTTCCAGGGGTTGGGGGCCAACGTCCTGACTTTC.

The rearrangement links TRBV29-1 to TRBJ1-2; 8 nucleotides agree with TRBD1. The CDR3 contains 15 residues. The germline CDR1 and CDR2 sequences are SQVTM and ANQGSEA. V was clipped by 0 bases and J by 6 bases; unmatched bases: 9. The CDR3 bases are TGCAGCGTTGAAGATCTTTCGGCAGGGGGCCATGGCTACACCTTC. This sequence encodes CSVEDLSAGGHGYTF.

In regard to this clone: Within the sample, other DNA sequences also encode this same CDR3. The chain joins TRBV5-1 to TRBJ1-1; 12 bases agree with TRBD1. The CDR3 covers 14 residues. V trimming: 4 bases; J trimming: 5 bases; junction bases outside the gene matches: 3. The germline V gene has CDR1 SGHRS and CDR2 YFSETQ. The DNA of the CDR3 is TGCGCCAGCAGCGGGGGACAGGGGGCGACTGAAGCTTTCTTT. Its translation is CASSGGQGATEAFF.

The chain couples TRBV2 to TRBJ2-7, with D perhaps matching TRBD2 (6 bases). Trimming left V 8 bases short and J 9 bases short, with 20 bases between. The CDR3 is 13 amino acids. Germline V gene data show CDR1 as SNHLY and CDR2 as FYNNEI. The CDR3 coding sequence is TGTGCCAGCCTAGGAGGGACCTCGAGAGGGCAGTACTTC. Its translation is CASLGGTSRGQYF.

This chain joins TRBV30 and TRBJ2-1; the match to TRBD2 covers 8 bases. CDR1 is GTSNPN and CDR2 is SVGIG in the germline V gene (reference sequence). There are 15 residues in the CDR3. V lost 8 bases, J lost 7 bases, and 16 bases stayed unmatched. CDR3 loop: CARAGRGGGLNEQFF. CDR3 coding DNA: TGTGCCCGGGCGGGCCGGGGCGGGGGGCTGAATGAGCAGTTCTTC. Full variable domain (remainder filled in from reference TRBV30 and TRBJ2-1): SQTIHQWPATLVQPVGSPLSLECTVEGTSNPNLYWYRQAAGRGLQLLFYSVGIGQISSEVPQNLSASRPQDRQFILSSKKLLLSDSGFYLCARAGRGGGLNEQFFGPGTRLTVL.

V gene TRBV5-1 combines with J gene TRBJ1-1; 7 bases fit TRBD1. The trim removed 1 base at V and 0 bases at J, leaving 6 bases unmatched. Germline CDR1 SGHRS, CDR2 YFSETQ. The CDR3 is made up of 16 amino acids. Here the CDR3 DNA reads TGCGCCAGCAGCTTGACGACAGGGTCTTTGAACACTGAAGCTTTCTTT. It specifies CASSLTTGSLNTEAFF.

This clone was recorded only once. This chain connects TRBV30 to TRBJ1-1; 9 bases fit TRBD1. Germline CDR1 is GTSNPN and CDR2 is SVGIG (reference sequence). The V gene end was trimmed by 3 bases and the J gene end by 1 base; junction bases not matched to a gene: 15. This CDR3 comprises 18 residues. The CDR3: CAWSSVVGDRERNTEAFF. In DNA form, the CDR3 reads TGTGCCTGGAGCAGTGTGGTCGGGGACAGGGAGAGGAACACTGAAGCTTTCTTT.

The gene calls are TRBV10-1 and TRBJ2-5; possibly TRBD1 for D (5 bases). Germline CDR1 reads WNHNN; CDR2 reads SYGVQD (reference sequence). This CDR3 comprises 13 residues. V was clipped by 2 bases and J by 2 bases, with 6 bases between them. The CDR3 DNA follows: TGCGCCAGCAGTGAGAGGGGACAAGAGACCCAGTACTTC. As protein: CASSERGQETQYF.

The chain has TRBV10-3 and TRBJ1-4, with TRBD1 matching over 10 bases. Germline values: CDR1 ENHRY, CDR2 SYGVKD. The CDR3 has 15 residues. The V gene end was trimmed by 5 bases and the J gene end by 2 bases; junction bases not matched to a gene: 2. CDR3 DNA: TGTGCCATCAGTCGGACAGGGGGGACTAATGAAAAACTGTTTTTT. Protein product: CAISRTGGTNEKLFF.